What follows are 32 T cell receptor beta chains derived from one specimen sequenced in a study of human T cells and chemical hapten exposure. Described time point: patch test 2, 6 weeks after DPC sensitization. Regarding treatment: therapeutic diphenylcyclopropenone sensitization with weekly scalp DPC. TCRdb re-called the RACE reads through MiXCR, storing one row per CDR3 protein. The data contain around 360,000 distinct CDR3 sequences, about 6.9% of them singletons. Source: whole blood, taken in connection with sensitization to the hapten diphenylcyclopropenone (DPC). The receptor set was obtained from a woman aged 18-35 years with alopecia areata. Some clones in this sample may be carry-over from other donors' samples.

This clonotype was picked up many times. The CDR3 reads CASSGVDARYNEQFF. CDR3 nucleotide sequence: TGTGCCAGCTCGGGTGTTGACGCCCGCTACAATGAGCAGTTCTTC. This sequence joins TRBV11-2 and TRBJ2-1; D is ambiguous. With 8 bases removed from V and 3 bases from J, the gap between germline ends came to 17 bases. Per germline, CDR1 SGHAT and CDR2 FQNNGV. There are 15 residues in the CDR3.

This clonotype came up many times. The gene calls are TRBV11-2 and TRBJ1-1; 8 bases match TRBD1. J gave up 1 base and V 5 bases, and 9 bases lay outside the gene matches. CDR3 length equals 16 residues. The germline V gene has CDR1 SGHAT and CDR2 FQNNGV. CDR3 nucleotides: TGTGCCAGCAGCATCTCGACAGGGGAGGGGAACACTGAAGCTTTCTTT. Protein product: CASSISTGEGNTEAFF.

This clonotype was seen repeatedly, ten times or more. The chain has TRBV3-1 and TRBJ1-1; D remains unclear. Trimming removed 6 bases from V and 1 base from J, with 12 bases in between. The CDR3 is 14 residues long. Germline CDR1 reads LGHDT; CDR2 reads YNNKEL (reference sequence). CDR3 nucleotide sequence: TGTGCCAGCAGACACACAGCTACGAACACTGAAGCTTTCTTT. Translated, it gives CASRHTATNTEAFF.

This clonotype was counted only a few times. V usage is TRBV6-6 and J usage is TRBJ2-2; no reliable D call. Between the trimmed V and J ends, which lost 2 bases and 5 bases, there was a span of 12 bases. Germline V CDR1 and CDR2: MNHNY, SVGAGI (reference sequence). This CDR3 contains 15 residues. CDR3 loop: CASSYPLIGTGELFF. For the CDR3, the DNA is TGTGCCAGCAGTTACCCTCTAATAGGTACCGGGGAGCTGTTTTTT.

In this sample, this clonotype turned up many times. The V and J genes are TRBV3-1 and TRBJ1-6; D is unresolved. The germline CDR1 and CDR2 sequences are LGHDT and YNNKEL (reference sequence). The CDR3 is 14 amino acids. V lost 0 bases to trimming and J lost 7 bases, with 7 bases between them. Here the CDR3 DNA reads TGTGCCAGCAGCCAAGACTCTACCAATTCACCCCTCCACTTT. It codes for CASSQDSTNSPLHF.

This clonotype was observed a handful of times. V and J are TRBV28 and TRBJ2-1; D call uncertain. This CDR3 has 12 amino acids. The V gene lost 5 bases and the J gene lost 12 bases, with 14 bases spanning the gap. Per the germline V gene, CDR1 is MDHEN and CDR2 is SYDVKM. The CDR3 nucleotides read TGTGCCAGCAGTGAGTTAGAGAAAGGGCAGTTCTTC. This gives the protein CASSELEKGQFF.

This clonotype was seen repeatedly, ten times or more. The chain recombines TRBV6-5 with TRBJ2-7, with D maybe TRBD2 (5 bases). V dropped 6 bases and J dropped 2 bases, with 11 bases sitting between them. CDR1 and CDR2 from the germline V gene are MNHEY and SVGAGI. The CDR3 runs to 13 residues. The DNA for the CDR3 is TGTGCCAGCAGCCTCCGGGAACCCTACGAGCAGTACTTC. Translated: CASSLREPYEQYF.

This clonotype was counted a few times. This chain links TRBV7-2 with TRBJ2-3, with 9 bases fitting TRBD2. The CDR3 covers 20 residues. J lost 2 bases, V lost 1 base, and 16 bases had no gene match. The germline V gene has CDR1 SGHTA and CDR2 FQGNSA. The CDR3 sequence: CASSLGPSLTGTSYTDTQYF. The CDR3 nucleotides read TGTGCCAGCAGCTTAGGCCCCTCGTTAACCGGGACTAGCTACACAGATACGCAGTATTTT.

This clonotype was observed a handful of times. CDR3 coding DNA: TGTGCCAGCAGTTTAAGGGGACGCAATTCACCCCTCCACTTT. Translated, it gives CASSLRGRNSPLHF. The rearrangement links TRBV12-3 or TRBV12-4 to TRBJ1-6; TRBD1 might be the D (5 bases). This CDR3 has 14 residues. V shed 2 bases and J shed 7 bases, with 9 bases lying between them.

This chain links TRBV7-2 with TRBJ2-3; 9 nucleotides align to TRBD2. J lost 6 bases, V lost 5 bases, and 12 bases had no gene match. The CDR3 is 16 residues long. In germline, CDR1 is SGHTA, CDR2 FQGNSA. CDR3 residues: CASSTNIAGDLDTQYF. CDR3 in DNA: TGTGCCAGCAGCACCAACATAGCGGGGGATTTGGATACGCAGTATTTT.

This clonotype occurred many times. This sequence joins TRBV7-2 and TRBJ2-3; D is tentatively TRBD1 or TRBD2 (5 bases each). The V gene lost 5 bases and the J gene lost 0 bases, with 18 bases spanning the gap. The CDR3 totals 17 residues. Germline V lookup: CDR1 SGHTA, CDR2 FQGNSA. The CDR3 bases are TGTGCCAGCAGCCAACCGCGACAGACTACTAGCACAGATACGCAGTATTTT. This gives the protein CASSQPRQTTSTDTQYF. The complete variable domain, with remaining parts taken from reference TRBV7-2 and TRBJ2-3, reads GAGVSQSPSNKVTEKGKDVELRCDPISGHTALYWYRQSLGQGLEFLIYFQGNSAPDKSGLPSDRFSAERTGGSVSTLTIQRTQQEDSAVYLCASSQPRQTTSTDTQYFGPGTRLTVL.

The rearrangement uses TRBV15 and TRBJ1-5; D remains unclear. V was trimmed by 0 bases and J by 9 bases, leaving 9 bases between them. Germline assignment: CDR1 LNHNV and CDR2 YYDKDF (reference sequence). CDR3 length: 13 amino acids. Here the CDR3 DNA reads TGTGCCACCAGCAGAGATATTTCAGGGCCCCAGCATTTT. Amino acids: CATSRDISGPQHF.

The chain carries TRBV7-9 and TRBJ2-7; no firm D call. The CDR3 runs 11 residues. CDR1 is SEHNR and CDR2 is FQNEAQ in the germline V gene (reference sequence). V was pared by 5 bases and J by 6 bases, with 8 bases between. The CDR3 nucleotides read TGTGCCAGCAGCAGGGCCTCCGAGCAGTACTTC. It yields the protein CASSRASEQYF.

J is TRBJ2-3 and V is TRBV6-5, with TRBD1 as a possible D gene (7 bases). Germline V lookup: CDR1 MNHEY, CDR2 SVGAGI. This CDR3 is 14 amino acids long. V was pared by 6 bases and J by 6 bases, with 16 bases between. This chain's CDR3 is CASSAVGGGDTQYF. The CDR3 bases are TGTGCCAGCAGCGCAGTAGGAGGGGGCGATACGCAGTATTTT.

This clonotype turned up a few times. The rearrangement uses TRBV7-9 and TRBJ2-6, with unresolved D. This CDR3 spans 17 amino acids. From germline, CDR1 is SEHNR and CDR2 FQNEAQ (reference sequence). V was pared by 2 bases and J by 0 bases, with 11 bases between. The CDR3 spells CASSLRHPFSGANVLTF. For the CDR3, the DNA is TGTGCCAGCAGCTTAAGGCATCCTTTCTCTGGGGCCAACGTCCTGACTTTC. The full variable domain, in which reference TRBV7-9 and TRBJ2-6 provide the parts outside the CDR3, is DTGVSQNPRHKITKRGQNVTFRCDPISEHNRLYWYRQTLGQGPEFLTYFQNEAQLEKSRLLSDRFSAERPKGSFSTLEIQRTEQGDSAMYLCASSLRHPFSGANVLTFGAGSRLTVL.

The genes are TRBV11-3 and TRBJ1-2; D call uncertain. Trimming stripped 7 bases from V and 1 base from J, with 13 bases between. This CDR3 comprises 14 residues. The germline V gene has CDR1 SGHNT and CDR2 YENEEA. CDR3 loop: CASTQPGYNYGYTF. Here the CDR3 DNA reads TGTGCCAGCACCCAACCGGGGTATAACTATGGCTACACCTTC.

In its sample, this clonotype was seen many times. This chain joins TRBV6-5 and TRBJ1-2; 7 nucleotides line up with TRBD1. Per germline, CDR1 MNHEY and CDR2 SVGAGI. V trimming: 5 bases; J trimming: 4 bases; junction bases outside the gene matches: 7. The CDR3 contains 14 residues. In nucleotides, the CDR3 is TGTGCCAGCAGTCAACTACAGGGGACCTATGGCTACACCTTC. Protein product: CASSQLQGTYGYTF.

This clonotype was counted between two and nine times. The CDR3 spells CASAAQGTNFITGELFF. The CDR3 bases are TGTGCCAGCGCTGCCCAGGGGACAAACTTTATCACCGGGGAGCTGTTTTTT. The genes are TRBV27 and TRBJ2-2; TRBD1 is a possible D gene (6 bases). In germline, CDR1 is MNHEY, CDR2 SMNVEV (reference sequence). The ends were cut back, 8 bases at V and 4 bases at J, with 23 bases in the middle. This CDR3 has 17 residues.

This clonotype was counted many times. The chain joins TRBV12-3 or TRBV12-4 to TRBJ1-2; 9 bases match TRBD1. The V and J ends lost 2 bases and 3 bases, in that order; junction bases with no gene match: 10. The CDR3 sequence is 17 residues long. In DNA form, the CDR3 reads TGTGCCAGCAGTTTACGGCGGGACAGGGAGCTGGACTATGGCTACACCTTC. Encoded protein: CASSLRRDRELDYGYTF.

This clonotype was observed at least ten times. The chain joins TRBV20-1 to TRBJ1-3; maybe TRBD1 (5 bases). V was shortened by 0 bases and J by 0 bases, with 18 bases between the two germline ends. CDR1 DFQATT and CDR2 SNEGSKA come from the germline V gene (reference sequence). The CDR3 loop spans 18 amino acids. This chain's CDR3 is CSARDRQIDSASGNTIYF. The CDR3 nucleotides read TGCAGTGCTAGAGACCGCCAGATCGACAGTGCCTCTGGAAACACCATATATTTT.

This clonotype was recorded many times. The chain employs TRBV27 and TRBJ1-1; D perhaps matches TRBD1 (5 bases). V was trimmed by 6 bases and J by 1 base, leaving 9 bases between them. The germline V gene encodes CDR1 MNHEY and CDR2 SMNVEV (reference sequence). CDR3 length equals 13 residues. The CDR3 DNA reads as TGTGCCAGCAGCGACGGACAGAACACTGAAGCTTTCTTT. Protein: CASSDGQNTEAFF.

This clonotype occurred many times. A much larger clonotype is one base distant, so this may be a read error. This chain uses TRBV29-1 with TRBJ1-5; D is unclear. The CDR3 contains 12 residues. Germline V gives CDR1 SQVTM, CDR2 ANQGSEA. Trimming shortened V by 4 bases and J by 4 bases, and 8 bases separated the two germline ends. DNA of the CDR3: TGCAGCGTTGTTAGCGGAAATCAGCCCCAGCATTTT. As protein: CSVVSGNQPQHF.

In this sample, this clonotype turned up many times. DNA for the CDR3: TGCGCCAGCAGTGAGTCGGAAGGCCTTGAAGCTTTCTTT. Amino acids: CASSESEGLEAFF. This rearrangement joins TRBV10-2 to TRBJ1-1; D not certain. Trimming cost V 0 bases and J 7 bases, with 9 bases left between them. Germline V lookup: CDR1 WSHSY, CDR2 SAAADI. This CDR3 contains 13 residues.

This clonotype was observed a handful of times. The CDR3 region is CASSFGGSDIQYF. The DNA of the CDR3 is TGTGCCAGCAGTTTCGGAGGATCGGACATTCAGTACTTC. J is TRBJ2-4 and V is TRBV28, with D possibly matching TRBD2 (5 bases). The CDR3 loop spans 13 amino acids. V lost 3 bases and J 8 bases, leaving 11 bases between the germline ends. Germline-derived CDR1 and CDR2 are MDHEN and SYDVKM. Drawing the rest from reference TRBV28 and TRBJ2-4, the complete variable domain is DVKVTQSSRYLVKRTGEKVFLECVQDMDHENMFWYRQDPGLGLRLIYFSYDVKMKEKGDIPEGYSVSREKKERFSLILESASTNQTSMYLCASSFGGSDIQYFGAGTRLSVL.

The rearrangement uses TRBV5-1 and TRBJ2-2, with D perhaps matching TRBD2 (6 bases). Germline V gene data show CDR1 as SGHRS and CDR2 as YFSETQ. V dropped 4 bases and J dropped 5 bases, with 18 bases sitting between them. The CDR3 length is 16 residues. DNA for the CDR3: TGCGCCAGCAGCCTGGGACTCTACTCGAGGACCGGGGAGCTGTTTTTT. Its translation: CASSLGLYSRTGELFF. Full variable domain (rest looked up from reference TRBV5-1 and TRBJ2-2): KAGVTQTPRYLIKTRGQQVTLSCSPISGHRSVSWYQQTPGQGLQFLFEYFSETQRNKGNFPGRFSGRQFSNSRSEMNVSTLELGDSALYLCASSLGLYSRTGELFFGEGSRLTVL.

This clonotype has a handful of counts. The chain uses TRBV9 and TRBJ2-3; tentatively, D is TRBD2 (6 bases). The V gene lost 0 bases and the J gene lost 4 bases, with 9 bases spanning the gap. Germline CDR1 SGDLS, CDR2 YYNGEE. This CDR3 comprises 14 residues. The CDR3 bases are TGTGCCAGCAGCGTAGAGGCTAGCGCAGATACGCAGTATTTT. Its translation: CASSVEASADTQYF.

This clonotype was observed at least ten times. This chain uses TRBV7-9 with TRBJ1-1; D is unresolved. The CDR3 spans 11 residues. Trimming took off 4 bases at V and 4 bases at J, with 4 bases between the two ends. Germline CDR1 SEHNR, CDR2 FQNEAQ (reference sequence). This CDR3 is CASSWITEAFF. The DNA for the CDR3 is TGTGCCAGCAGCTGGATCACTGAAGCTTTCTTT.

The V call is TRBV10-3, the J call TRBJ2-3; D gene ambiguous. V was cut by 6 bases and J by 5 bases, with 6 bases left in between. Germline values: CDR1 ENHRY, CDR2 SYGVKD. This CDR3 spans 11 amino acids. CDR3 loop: CAIRSLDTQYF. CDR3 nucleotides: TGTGCCATCAGGTCGCTAGATACGCAGTATTTT.

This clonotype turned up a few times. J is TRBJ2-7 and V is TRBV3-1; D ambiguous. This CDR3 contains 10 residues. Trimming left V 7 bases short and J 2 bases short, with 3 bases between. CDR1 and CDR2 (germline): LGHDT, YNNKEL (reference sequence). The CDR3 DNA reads TGTGCCAGCATCACCTACGAGCAGTACTTC. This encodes CASITYEQYF.

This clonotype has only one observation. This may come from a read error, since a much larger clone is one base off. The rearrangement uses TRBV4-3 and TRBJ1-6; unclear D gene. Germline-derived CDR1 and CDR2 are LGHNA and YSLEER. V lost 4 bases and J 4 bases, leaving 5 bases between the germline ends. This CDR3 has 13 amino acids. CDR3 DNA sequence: TGCGCCAGCAGCCTGGGGTATAATTCACCCCTCCACTTT. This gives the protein CASSLGYNSPLHF.

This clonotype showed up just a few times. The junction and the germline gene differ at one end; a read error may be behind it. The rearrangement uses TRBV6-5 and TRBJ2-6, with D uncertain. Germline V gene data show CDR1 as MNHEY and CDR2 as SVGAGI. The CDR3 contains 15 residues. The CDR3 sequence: CASSYGTSGTNVLTF. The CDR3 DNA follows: TGTGCCAGCAGTTACGGCACCTCTGGGACCAACGTCCTGACTTTC.

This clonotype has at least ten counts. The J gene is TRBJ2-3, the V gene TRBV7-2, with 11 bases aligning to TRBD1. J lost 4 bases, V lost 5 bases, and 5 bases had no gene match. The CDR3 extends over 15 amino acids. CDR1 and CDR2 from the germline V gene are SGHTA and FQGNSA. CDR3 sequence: CASSPRTGGADTQYF. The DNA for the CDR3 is TGTGCCAGCAGCCCTAGGACAGGGGGCGCAGATACGCAGTATTTT. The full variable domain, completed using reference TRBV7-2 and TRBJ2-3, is GAGVSQSPSNKVTEKGKDVELRCDPISGHTALYWYRQSLGQGLEFLIYFQGNSAPDKSGLPSDRFSAERTGGSVSTLTIQRTQQEDSAVYLCASSPRTGGADTQYFGPGTRLTVL.